Listed below are T cell receptor beta chains from one sample, sequenced in a study of post-analysis software for immune sequencing data. From the PCR reads, TCRdb called clonotypes with MiXCR, one entry per CDR3 protein. This table holds approximately 660,000 distinct CDR3 sequences, 55% to 70% found once. Sequencing input: blood. These TCRs come from a girl aged 2 to 10 with multiple sclerosis. Both conserved end residues are part of each CDR3. The D gene is left open where the match is weak. Some rows have no size entry. The others give once, few or many, or a class for an expanded clone.

V gene: TRBV6-1
J gene: TRBJ1-2
clone size: NA
D gene: NA
CDR3 protein: CASSEIKVSLRNGYTF
CDR3 DNA: TGTGCCAGCAGTGAAATCAAAGTGTCTCTTCGGAATGGCTACACCTTC

V gene: TRBV4-1
J gene: TRBJ1-2
clone size: NA
D gene: TRBD1
CDR3 protein: CASSTIGQDPDYGYTF
CDR3 DNA: TGCGCCAGCAGCACTATCGGACAGGATCCTGACTATGGCTACACCTTC

V gene: TRBV20-1
J gene: TRBJ2-3
clone size: NA
D gene: TRBD2
CDR3 protein: CSAVPGGGASDTQYF
CDR3 DNA: TGCAGTGCCGTACCAGGCGGGGGGGCCTCAGATACGCAGTATTTT

V gene: TRBV6-4
J gene: TRBJ2-1
clone size: NA
D gene: NA
CDR3 protein: CASSSGRVGNEQFF
CDR3 DNA: TGTGCCAGCAGTTCGGGGCGGGTGGGCAATGAGCAGTTCTTC

V gene: TRBV7-2
J gene: TRBJ1-2
clone size: few
D gene: TRBD1
CDR3 protein: CASSPRGVYTLPGYTF
CDR3 DNA: TGTGCCAGCAGCCCCAGGGGGGTCTATACCCTCCCTGGCTACACCTTC

V gene: TRBV27
J gene: TRBJ1-1
clone size: once
D gene: NA
CDR3 protein: CASSPRGAQWNQNTEAFF
CDR3 DNA: TGTGCCAGCAGTCCAAGGGGCGCACAGTGGAACCAGAACACTGAAGCTTTCTTT

V gene: TRBV4-2
J gene: TRBJ2-1
clone size: NA
D gene: TRBD2
CDR3 protein: CASSQALASSSYNEQFF
CDR3 DNA: TGTGCCAGCAGCCAAGCACTAGCGTCGAGCTCCTACAATGAGCAGTTCTTC

V gene: TRBV11-3
J gene: TRBJ2-5
clone size: NA
D gene: NA
CDR3 protein: CASSLRGIAFGGETQYF
CDR3 DNA: TGTGCCAGCAGCTTAAGGGGGATAGCGTTCGGGGGAGAGACCCAGTACTTC

V gene: TRBV12-3/TRBV12-4
J gene: TRBJ2-3
clone size: NA
D gene: NA
CDR3 protein: CASRHFPTEYADTQYF
CDR3 DNA: TGTGCCAGCAGACATTTTCCGACAGAGTACGCAGATACGCAGTATTTT

V gene: TRBV6-5
J gene: TRBJ2-1
clone size: NA
D gene: NA
CDR3 protein: CASSGRGDNNEQFF
CDR3 DNA: TGTGCCAGCAGTGGACGGGGGGACAACAATGAGCAGTTCTTC

V gene: TRBV20-1
J gene: TRBJ2-7
clone size: NA
D gene: TRBD2
CDR3 protein: CSGAREGRLSYEQYF
CDR3 DNA: TGCAGTGGGGCGCGGGAGGGCCGATTATCCTACGAGCAGTACTTC

V gene: TRBV5-1
J gene: TRBJ2-3
clone size: NA
D gene: TRBD2
CDR3 protein: CASSPGTSGGHSTDTQYF
CDR3 DNA: TGCGCCAGCAGCCCCGGGACTAGCGGGGGGCATAGCACAGATACGCAGTATTTT

V gene: TRBV20-1
J gene: TRBJ2-1
clone size: NA
D gene: NA
CDR3 protein: CSAHDWAPRNEQFF
CDR3 DNA: TGCAGTGCTCACGACTGGGCCCCCAGAAATGAGCAGTTCTTC

V gene: TRBV6-2/TRBV6-3
J gene: TRBJ1-5
clone size: NA
D gene: NA
CDR3 protein: CASPRDDFLNQPQHF
CDR3 DNA: TGTGCCAGCCCCCGGGACGATTTTTTAAATCAGCCCCAGCATTTT

V gene: TRBV6-6
J gene: TRBJ2-6
clone size: few
D gene: NA
CDR3 protein: CASSRRVDGANVLTF
CDR3 DNA: TGTGCGAGCAGCCGGAGGGTGGACGGGGCCAACGTCCTGACTTTC

V gene: TRBV20-1
J gene: TRBJ2-1
clone size: NA
D gene: TRBD1
CDR3 protein: CSAGTGRTYNEQFF
CDR3 DNA: TGCAGTGCCGGGACAGGACGAACCTACAATGAGCAGTTCTTC

V gene: TRBV11-2
J gene: TRBJ1-1
clone size: NA
D gene: NA
CDR3 protein: CASSLGRGRNTEAFF
CDR3 DNA: TGTGCCAGCAGCTTAGGAAGGGGACGGAACACTGAAGCTTTCTTT

V gene: TRBV6-2/TRBV6-3
J gene: TRBJ2-2
clone size: NA
D gene: NA
CDR3 protein: CASSLELSGELFF
CDR3 DNA: TGTGCCAGCAGTCTAGAACTCAGCGGGGAGCTGTTTTTT

V gene: TRBV6-1
J gene: TRBJ1-1
clone size: once
D gene: NA
CDR3 protein: CASSEGTWAEAFF
CDR3 DNA: TGTGCCAGCAGTGAAGGTACTTGGGCTGAAGCTTTCTTT

V gene: TRBV5-5
J gene: TRBJ2-7
clone size: NA
D gene: NA
CDR3 protein: CASSPTLGTEQYF
CDR3 DNA: TGTGCCAGCAGCCCCACCCTTGGAACCGAGCAGTACTTC

V gene: TRBV29-1
J gene: TRBJ2-7
clone size: NA
D gene: TRBD2
CDR3 protein: CSVERSGTSSYEQYF
CDR3 DNA: TGCAGCGTTGAGCGGAGCGGGACCAGCTCCTACGAGCAGTACTTC

V gene: TRBV6-6
J gene: TRBJ2-3
clone size: NA
D gene: NA
CDR3 protein: CASSPGGGGGTDTQYF
CDR3 DNA: TGTGCCAGCAGTCCCGGAGGGGGGGGAGGCACAGATACGCAGTATTTT

V gene: TRBV6-2/TRBV6-3
J gene: TRBJ1-2
clone size: NA
D gene: NA
CDR3 protein: CASSYIGGLVLYGYTF
CDR3 DNA: TGTGCCAGCAGTTACATCGGTGGGTTGGTTCTCTATGGCTACACCTTC

V gene: TRBV29-1
J gene: TRBJ1-2
clone size: NA
D gene: NA
CDR3 protein: CSVWGTRSYTF
CDR3 DNA: TGCAGCGTGTGGGGGACAAGGAGCTACACCTTC

V gene: TRBV20-1
J gene: TRBJ2-7
clone size: NA
D gene: NA
CDR3 protein: CSARVHSNYEQYF
CDR3 DNA: TGCAGTGCTAGGGTTCACAGCAACTACGAGCAGTACTTC

V gene: TRBV6-5
J gene: TRBJ2-1
clone size: NA
D gene: NA
CDR3 protein: CASSSAGLPNEQFF
CDR3 DNA: TGTGCCAGCAGTTCGGCGGGACTCCCTAATGAGCAGTTCTTC

V gene: TRBV6-2/TRBV6-3
J gene: TRBJ1-1
clone size: NA
D gene: NA
CDR3 protein: CASGRRGDTEAFF
CDR3 DNA: TGTGCCAGCGGCCGGAGGGGGGATACTGAAGCTTTCTTT

V gene: TRBV5-1
J gene: TRBJ1-2
clone size: NA
D gene: NA
CDR3 protein: CASSPQTNYGYTF
CDR3 DNA: TGCGCCAGCAGCCCGCAGACTAACTATGGCTACACCTTC

V gene: TRBV7-2
J gene: TRBJ1-4
clone size: NA
D gene: NA
CDR3 protein: CASSATANNEKLFF
CDR3 DNA: TGTGCCAGTAGCGCCACAGCAAATAATGAAAAACTGTTTTTT

V gene: TRBV7-8
J gene: TRBJ1-1
clone size: NA
D gene: TRBD1
CDR3 protein: CASSPTPGGPEAFF
CDR3 DNA: TGTGCCAGCAGCCCGACCCCAGGGGGCCCTGAAGCTTTCTTT

V gene: TRBV6-1
J gene: TRBJ2-3
clone size: NA
D gene: NA
CDR3 protein: CASSSLVAASTDTQYF
CDR3 DNA: TGTGCCAGCAGTTCGTTGGTGGCAGCTAGCACAGATACGCAGTATTTT

V gene: TRBV24-1
J gene: TRBJ2-3
clone size: NA
D gene: TRBD1
CDR3 protein: CATSDLDRDTDTQYF
CDR3 DNA: TGTGCCACCAGTGATTTGGACAGGGACACAGATACGCAGTATTTT

V gene: TRBV12-3/TRBV12-4
J gene: TRBJ1-1
clone size: NA
D gene: TRBD1
CDR3 protein: CASSSGQGRRHTEAFF
CDR3 DNA: TGTGCCAGCAGTTCGGGACAGGGCCGACGGCACACTGAAGCTTTCTTT

V gene: TRBV20-1
J gene: TRBJ1-5
clone size: few
D gene: NA
CDR3 protein: CSEKGGGGNQPQHF
CDR3 DNA: TGCAGTGAGAAGGGCGGCGGCGGCAATCAGCCCCAGCATTTT

V gene: TRBV29-1
J gene: TRBJ2-5
clone size: NA
D gene: NA
CDR3 protein: CSDVRRSTQYF
CDR3 DNA: TGCAGCGACGTAAGGCGGTCGACCCAGTACTTC

V gene: TRBV11-2
J gene: TRBJ2-1
clone size: NA
D gene: NA
CDR3 protein: CASSLQAPQFF
CDR3 DNA: TGTGCCAGCAGCTTACAGGCCCCTCAGTTCTTC

V gene: TRBV13
J gene: TRBJ2-5
clone size: NA
D gene: NA
CDR3 protein: CASSPELADETQYF
CDR3 DNA: TGTGCCAGCAGCCCGGAACTAGCTGATGAGACCCAGTACTTC

V gene: TRBV7-3
J gene: TRBJ2-1
clone size: few
D gene: NA
CDR3 protein: CASSPEPLGNEQFF
CDR3 DNA: TGTGCCAGCAGCCCTGAACCCTTGGGCAATGAGCAGTTCTTC

V gene: TRBV27
J gene: TRBJ1-5
clone size: NA
D gene: NA
CDR3 protein: CASSLIVGNQPQHF
CDR3 DNA: TGTGCCAGCAGTTTAATAGTGGGTAATCAGCCCCAGCATTTT

V gene: TRBV12-3/TRBV12-4
J gene: TRBJ2-1
clone size: NA
D gene: TRBD1
CDR3 protein: CASSAGGEQFF
CDR3 DNA: TGTGCCAGCAGCGCAGGGGGTGAGCAGTTCTTC

V gene: TRBV4-1
J gene: TRBJ1-2
clone size: few
D gene: NA
CDR3 protein: CASSQGGSSYGYTF
CDR3 DNA: TGCGCCAGCAGCCAGGGAGGGTCTTCCTATGGCTACACCTTC

V gene: TRBV10-2
J gene: TRBJ1-5
clone size: NA
D gene: TRBD1
CDR3 protein: CASSEGTGWQPQHF
CDR3 DNA: TGCGCCAGCAGTGAGGGGACAGGTTGGCAGCCCCAGCATTTT